The sequence of this T cell receptor (beta chain) was determined in a study of CD39 and CD103 CD8 tumor-infiltrating T cells. Produced via immunoSEQ multiplex PCR; TCRdb's table is partial and in-frame only. The repertoire holds about 2,500 clones, under 85% seen once, with about an eighth in the top ten. This clone was observed a few times. The TCR sequence derives from a human donor with head and neck squamous cell carcinoma. Sequencing used CD39- CD103- CD8+ T cells sorted from the tumor. As to subset: CD103-CD39- double-negative CD45RA- CD8 T cells.

The CDR3 spells CASSQGQPEAFF. CDR3 bases: TGTGCCAGCAGCCAAGGACAGCCTGAAGCTTTCTTT. The J gene is TRBJ1-1, the V gene TRBV14; a weak D match, TRBD1 (5 bases). The CDR3 sequence is 12 residues long. From germline, CDR1 is SGHDN and CDR2 FVKESK. V gave up 1 base and J gave up 6 bases, with 6 bases separating them.